This record concerns one T cell receptor (beta chain) sequence. Its antigen is not yet known. Base-call qualities are not available, and no considerably larger clone is one nucleotide away. The record originates from a study of shared clonotypes between healthy human individuals (TCRdb year 2020). As for the study more broadly: The cohort included three men and a couple of women between 18 and 49 years of age. To estimate repertoire size and how much clonotype sharing occurs between individuals, the study deeply sequenced the blood TCR repertoires of about 5 healthy adults. To increase sequencing depth and limit assay-specific biases, TCR repertoire library preparation and sequencing were carried out by different laboratories using diverse techniques. Leukapheresis yielded between about 0.9 and 10 billion PBMCs per donor.

Points the paper makes about the study in general: The genetic and exposure-history diversity represented was limited by the small number of donors. Based on pairwise subsampling, the degree of clonotype sharing among donors was expected to be affected by sequencing depth. Sampling was limited to blood, and TCR repertoires in tissue likely differ from TCR repertoires in blood.

Donors were healthy HIV-negative adults with no recently reported acute infections or vaccinations. Only Caucasian adults living in Nashville, Tennessee, USA were represented among the donors. For unsorted samples, 90 million or so PBMCs were counted and genomic DNA was extracted with the QIAamp DNA Blood Mini kit. After blood collection by leukapheresis, PBMCs were isolated using Ficoll-Histopaque density gradient centrifugation and then cryopreserved in the vapor phase of liquid nitrogen. Using the deep immunoSEQ assay, TCR CDR3 regions were amplified from genomic DNA by multiplex PCR. Extracted genomic DNA from each cell subset was distributed evenly across all wells of several immunoSEQ 96-well plates, and each plate was treated as a replicate. For unsorted PBMC, each replicate PCR was loaded with about 280 ng genomic DNA, equivalent to about 33,000 T cell genomes. Ten immunoSEQ deep assay plates were used to sequence unsorted PBMC genomic DNA. Purified libraries were quantified with a Qubit 3.0 fluorometer, sized on a Bioanalyzer 2100, and re-quantified with the KAPA Library Quantification kit. Every immunoSEQ 96-well plate was sequenced on a separate single-read 150-cycle Illumina NextSeq 550 flow cell. The original methods were these. Because the immunoSEQ output included only junctional sequences and no quality scores, the filtering could not be the same as the filtering used for full-length reads. Sequences were annotated with PyIR, a Python wrapper for IgBLAST v1.9, using IMGT germline references to assign V/J genes and CDR3. Reads were removed for weak V/J assignments (E-value above 1e-6), missing CDR3, stop codons, out-of-frame junctions, or ambiguous translated residues. V3J clonotypes were defined as sequences sharing an identical inferred V gene, J gene, and CDR3 amino acid sequence. To compute the percentage overlap between repertoires, the number of shared unique clonotypes was divided by the size of the smaller repertoire. Three approaches were used to assess repertoire richness: RTK rarefaction, the Chao1 estimator, and Recon v2.1 estimates of unobserved clonotypes. TCRdb re-hosts the immuneACCESS table, in-frame sequences only. Its copies lack some clones; in the studies checked, an unresolved V gene accounts for under half of them, and the cause for the rest is not known. V and J calls and clone size are those listed in that table; D and trimming were worked out from the DNA. Here the sample has approximately 440,000 clones; roughly 80% occur a single time. The top ten constitute around 13% of the sample.

The CDR3 spans 13 residues, from the cysteine through the phenylalanine. The kept DNA is CDR3 alone, 39 bases in frame from the first base. Compared with germline, V lacks 3 bases and J lacks 8 bases; bases without a gene match: 3. The CDR1 and CDR2 encoded by the germline V gene are SGHTA and FQGTGA. The V and J segments used are TRBV7-3 and TRBJ2-7; TRBD2 fits 11 bases in the junction. This clonotype was sampled from a woman in her forties in good health. Some clones in this sample may be carry-over from other donors' samples. The sample taken for sequencing was PBMCs. The nucleotides are TGTGCCAGCAGCTTCACTAGCGGGAGTCAGCAGTACTTC. Translated, this gives CASSFTSGSQQYF.